This T cell receptor (beta chain) was sequenced for a study of T cell repertoires in cytomegalovirus infection (dated by TCRdb to between 2017 and 2020). Describing the broader study: Donor HLA type was relevant to the analysis, as public TCR beta signatures indicated carriage of CMV infection together with the matching HLA type. What the work shows at the level of the full study, not this receptor alone: The ex vivo response was dominated by HLA-C-restricted CMV-specific TCR beta clonotypes, which also provided the single most frequent clonotype in two of eight donors. Cumulative frequency of public TCR beta family members discriminated carriers of CMV infection plus the relevant HLA type in this cohort and an independent approximately 400-donor cohort.

V is cut by 4 bases and J by 2 bases, and the space between the germline ends is 12 bases. From the germline V gene, CDR1 is SGDLS and CDR2 is YYNGEE. The CDR3 runs 14 amino acids, cysteine and phenylalanine included. Just CDR3 DNA is preserved here, 42 bases in frame from base 1. As for this clonotype: Its antigen is currently not known. No much larger clone exists at a distance of one base, and base qualities are not known.

These reads were obtained on an Illumina HiSeq 1500. TCRdb redid the processing of the public reads, applying fastp at Q25 and MiXCR, and retained in-frame beta chains. For every CDR3 protein sequence, its rows merge into one entry that carries the most common genes and DNA. Here the sample has over 250,000 distinct CDR3 sequences; roughly 26% occur a single time. Of the sample, more than 11% falls within the top ten clones. This TCR was recovered from a human donor in good health (CMV status not recorded). Some clones in this sample may be carry-over from other donors' samples. The receptor chain draws on TRBV9 and TRBJ1-2, with no confident D gene call. The sample consisted of PBMCs. At the DNA level, the sequence is TGTGCCAGCAGCCGTCGCCCAACGAACTATGGCTACACCTTC. Its protein reads: CASSRRPTNYGYTF.